The clone carrying this T cell receptor beta chain came up once. This sample is part of a study of blood T cell repertoires in COVID-19. Looking at the study overall: Sites in the United States, Italy and Spain provided acute and convalescent COVID-19 samples.

This CDR3 has 15 residues. The germline V gene encodes CDR1 SGHRS and CDR2 YFSETQ. Trimming took 1 base from V and 0 from J; bases not matched to a gene: 4. Participants were aged about 18 to 95 years, lived in 20 to 25 US areas, and enrolled virtually. No more than 2 weeks before study entry, exposed participants had met a case of COVID-19. As originally analysed: How many nucleated cells were present was estimated from reference gene primer amplification. Assay used: immunoSEQ multiplex PCR; TCRdb lists only in-frame clones, some missing. That table is the source of V, J and clone size, and D and trimming were worked out from the DNA. The sample records about 430,000 clones, more than 70% being singletons.

The clonotype was recovered from a woman aged 18-30 years who had been exposed to COVID-19. What was sequenced was PBMCs or T cells enriched from blood (not recorded which). The chain combines TRBV5-1 with TRBJ2-7, with 7 positions matching TRBD2. CDR3 region: CASSLTSASSYEQYF. Here the CDR3 DNA reads TGCGCCAGCAGCTTGACTAGCGCTAGCTCCTACGAGCAGTACTTC.